This T cell receptor (beta chain) is drawn from a study of human T cells and chemical hapten exposure. Study information: Small differences in pooled library volume mainly drove the variation in TCR yields per sample. Study conclusions and caveats: After DPC sensitization, TCRs above 1 in 1000 frequency showed no change.

As regards this clonotype: Its antigen is unknown.

Time point described: healthy volunteer bleed at 6 weeks. The authors' total RNA extraction used unfractionated whole blood. The library put unique molecular identifiers onto individual cDNA molecules. As originally analysed: Sample-level TCR yields exhibited a median of roughly 96,000, with a range of about 23,224 to 700,000. TCRdb analysed the RACE reads with MiXCR anew, one entry per CDR3 protein. TCRdb, rather than the study authors, made the V and J calls. The data contain tens of thousands of distinct CDR3 sequences, approximately 8.6% of them seen just once; the ten biggest clones take up 1.5% to 1.7%. This TCR was sampled from a male donor in good health. Some clones in this sample may be carry-over from other donors' samples. Sequencing was performed on whole blood.

CDR3 nucleotides: TGCAGTGCTAGAGGGAGCTCGGGAGAGCGAGATACGCAGTATTTT. Amino acid sequence: CSARGSSGERDTQYF. The chain links TRBV20-1 to TRBJ2-3; tentative D call: TRBD2 (6 bases). The CDR3 contains 15 residues. Trimming removed 1 base at V and 5 bases at J, with 16 bases between. Germline CDR1 DFQATT, CDR2 SNEGSKA (reference sequence).